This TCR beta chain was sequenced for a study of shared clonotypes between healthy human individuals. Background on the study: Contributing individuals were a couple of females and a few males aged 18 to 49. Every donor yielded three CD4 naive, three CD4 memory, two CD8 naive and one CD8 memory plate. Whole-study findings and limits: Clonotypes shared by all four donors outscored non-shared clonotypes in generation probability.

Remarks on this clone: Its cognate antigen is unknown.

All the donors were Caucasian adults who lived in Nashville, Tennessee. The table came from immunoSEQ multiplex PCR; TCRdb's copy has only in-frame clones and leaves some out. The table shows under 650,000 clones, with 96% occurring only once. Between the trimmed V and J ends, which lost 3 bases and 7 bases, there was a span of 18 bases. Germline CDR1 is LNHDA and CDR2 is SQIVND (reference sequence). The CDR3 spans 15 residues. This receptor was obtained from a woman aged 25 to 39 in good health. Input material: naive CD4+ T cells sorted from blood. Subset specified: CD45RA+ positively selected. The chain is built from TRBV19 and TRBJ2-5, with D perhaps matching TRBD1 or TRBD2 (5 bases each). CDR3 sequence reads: CASSIRGTKPGTQYF. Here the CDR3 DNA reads TGTGCCAGTAGTATCAGAGGGACGAAACCGGGGACCCAGTACTTC.